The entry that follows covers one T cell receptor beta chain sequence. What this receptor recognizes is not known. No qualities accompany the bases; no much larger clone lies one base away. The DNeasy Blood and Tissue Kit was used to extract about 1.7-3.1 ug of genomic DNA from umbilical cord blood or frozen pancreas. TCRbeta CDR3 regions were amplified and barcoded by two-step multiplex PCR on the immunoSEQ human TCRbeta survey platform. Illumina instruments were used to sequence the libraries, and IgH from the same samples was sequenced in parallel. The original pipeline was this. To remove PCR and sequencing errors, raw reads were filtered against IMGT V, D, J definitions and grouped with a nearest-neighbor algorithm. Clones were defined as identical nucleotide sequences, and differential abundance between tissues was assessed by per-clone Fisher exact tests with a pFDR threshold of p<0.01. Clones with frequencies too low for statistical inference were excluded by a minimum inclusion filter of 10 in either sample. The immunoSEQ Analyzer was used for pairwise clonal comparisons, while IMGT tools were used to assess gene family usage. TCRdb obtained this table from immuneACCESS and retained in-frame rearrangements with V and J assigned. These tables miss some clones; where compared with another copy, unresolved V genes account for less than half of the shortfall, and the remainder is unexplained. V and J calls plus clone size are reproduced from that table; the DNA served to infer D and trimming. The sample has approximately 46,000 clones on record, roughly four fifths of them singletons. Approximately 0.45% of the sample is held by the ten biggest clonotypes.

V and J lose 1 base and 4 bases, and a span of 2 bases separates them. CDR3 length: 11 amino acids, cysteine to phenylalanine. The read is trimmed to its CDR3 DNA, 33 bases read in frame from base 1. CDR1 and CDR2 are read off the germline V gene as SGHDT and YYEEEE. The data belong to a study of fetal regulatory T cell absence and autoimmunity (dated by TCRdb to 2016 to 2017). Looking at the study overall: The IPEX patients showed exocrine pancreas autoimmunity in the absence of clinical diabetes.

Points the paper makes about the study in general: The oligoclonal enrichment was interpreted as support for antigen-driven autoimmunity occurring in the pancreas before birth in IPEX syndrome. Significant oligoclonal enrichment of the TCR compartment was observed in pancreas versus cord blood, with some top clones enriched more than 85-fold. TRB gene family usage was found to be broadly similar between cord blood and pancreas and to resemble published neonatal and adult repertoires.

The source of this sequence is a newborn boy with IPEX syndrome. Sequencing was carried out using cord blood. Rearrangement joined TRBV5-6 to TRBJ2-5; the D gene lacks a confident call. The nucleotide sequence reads TGTGCCAGCAGCTTGACAGAGACCCAGTACTTC. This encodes CASSLTETQYF.